The 23 T cell receptor beta chains listed next were all sequenced from one sample in a study of response to subunit inactivated influenza vaccine. TCRdb fed the RT-PCR reads into MiXCR, producing one record per CDR3 protein. The sample carries 550,000 to 600,000 distinct CDR3 sequences, 12% recorded once. This specimen was PBMCs from blood, taken on the day of vaccination. Source of these receptors: a man aged 50 or older who received an inactivated influenza vaccine.

This clonotype was seen a handful of times. The rearrangement joins TRBV6-1 to TRBJ2-3; D is undetermined. Per germline, CDR1 MNHNS and CDR2 SASEGT. Trimming took off 8 bases at V and 0 bases at J, with 12 bases between the two ends. The CDR3 has 14 residues. The CDR3 sequence: CASRLTRSTDTQYF. CDR3 coding DNA: TGTGCCAGCCGGCTAACCCGTAGCACAGATACGCAGTATTTT.

This clonotype was observed a handful of times. V usage is TRBV12-3 or TRBV12-4 and J usage is TRBJ1-5, with D hard to call. V was pared by 4 bases and J by 0 bases, with 10 bases between. The length of the CDR3 is 15 residues. This CDR3 is CASSSGRSSNQPQHF. The CDR3 DNA reads TGTGCCAGCAGTTCCGGGAGAAGTAGCAATCAGCCCCAGCATTTT.

In this sample, this clonotype turned up a few times. V is TRBV18 and J is TRBJ2-7; tentative D call: TRBD1 (6 bases). CDR1 and CDR2 (germline): KGHSH, LQKENI. The CDR3 length is 14 residues. Trimming removed 3 bases from V and 0 bases from J, with 9 bases in between. CDR3 loop: CASSPTQGSYEQYF. The CDR3 nucleotides are TGTGCCAGCTCACCCACACAGGGCTCCTACGAGCAGTACTTC. Supplemented by reference TRBV18 and TRBJ2-7, the full variable domain reads NAGVMQNPRHLVRRRGQEARLRCSPMKGHSHVYWYRQLPEEGLKFMVYLQKENIIDESGMPKERFSAEFPKEGPSILRIQQVVRGDSAAYFCASSPTQGSYEQYFGPGTRLTVT.

In its sample, this clonotype was seen many times. The V and J genes are TRBV14 and TRBJ1-1; D is possibly TRBD1 (6 bases). The CDR3 is 14 amino acids. V was cut by 5 bases and J by 3 bases, with 13 bases left in between. Looked up from germline, CDR1 is SGHDN and CDR2 is FVKESK. The DNA of the CDR3 is TGTGCCAGCAGCGTCCAGGGGAGATACACTGAAGCTTTCTTT. Protein sequence: CASSVQGRYTEAFF. The whole variable domain, filled in from reference TRBV14 and TRBJ1-1, reads EAGVTQFPSHSVIEKGQTVTLRCDPISGHDNLYWYRRVMGKEIKFLLHFVKESKQDESGMPNNRFLAERTGGTYSTLKVQPAELEDSGVYFCASSVQGRYTEAFFGQGTRLTVV.

V and J are TRBV11-2 and TRBJ1-1, with 8 bases matching TRBD1. V dropped 5 bases and J dropped 4; count of bases not matched to a gene: 6. This CDR3 region has 14 residues. Germline V gene lookup returns CDR1 SGHAT and CDR2 FQNNGV. In nucleotides, the CDR3 is TGTGCCAGCAGCCGGGGACAGGTCGCCACTGAAGCTTTCTTT. It encodes CASSRGQVATEAFF.

This clonotype was seen more than once but under ten times. The V call is TRBV10-2, the J call TRBJ2-7; D might be TRBD2 (5 bases). The V end lost 0 bases, the J end lost 7 bases, and 16 bases lay between the germline ends. This CDR3 comprises 15 residues. The germline CDR1 and CDR2 sequences are WSHSY and SAAADI. The CDR3 nucleotides are TGCGCCAGCAGTGAGTCAGCAGGACTGGGCGAAGAGCAGTACTTC. Protein: CASSESAGLGEEQYF.

The chain is built from TRBV3-1 and TRBJ2-7, with D perhaps TRBD1 (6 bases). Trimming stripped 1 base from V and 2 bases from J, with 9 bases between. Germline CDR1 LGHDT, CDR2 YNNKEL (reference sequence). The CDR3 is made up of 14 amino acids. This CDR3 reads CASSQVPGAYEQYF. CDR3 in DNA: TGTGCCAGCAGCCAAGTTCCAGGGGCCTACGAGCAGTACTTC.

V gene TRBV27 combines with J gene TRBJ1-5, with D maybe TRBD1 (6 bases). Germline V CDR1 and CDR2: MNHEY, SMNVEV (reference sequence). The V and J ends lost 5 bases and 7 bases respectively, with 21 bases between them. CDR3 length: 16 amino acids. CDR3 bases: TGTGCCAGCAGTCTTAGGGGGGCCCGGTTTCGGCAGCCCCAGCATTTT. Amino acids: CASSLRGARFRQPQHF.

This sequence joins TRBV6-1 and TRBJ1-4; no definite D call. Trimming cost V 7 bases and J 0 bases, with 15 bases left between them. Germline V gives CDR1 MNHNS, CDR2 SASEGT. This CDR3 contains 16 residues. The CDR3 here is CASKIETRATNEKLFF. As DNA, the CDR3 is TGTGCCAGCAAAATTGAAACGAGAGCAACTAATGAAAAACTGTTTTTT.

This clonotype appeared a few times. V and J are TRBV2 and TRBJ1-5; possible D gene TRBD1, 5 bases. The CDR3 totals 14 residues. Germline V gene sequence: CDR1 SNHLY, CDR2 FYNNEI. V dropped 3 bases and J dropped 4 bases, with 10 bases sitting between them. The CDR3 DNA is TGTGCCAGCAGTGATTCAGGGAGGAATCAGCCCCAGCATTTT. Its protein product is CASSDSGRNQPQHF. The variable domain in full, completed from reference TRBV2 and TRBJ1-5, reads EPEVTQTPSHQVTQMGQEVILRCVPISNHLYFYWYRQILGQKVEFLVSFYNNEISEKSEIFDDQFSVERPDGSNFTLKIRSTKLEDSAMYFCASSDSGRNQPQHFGDGTRLSIL.

This clonotype was observed at least ten times. The V and J genes are TRBV2 and TRBJ2-1; 7 bases are a match to TRBD2. This CDR3 contains 13 residues. Germline assignment: CDR1 SNHLY and CDR2 FYNNEI. Trimming removed 6 bases from V and 8 bases from J; junction bases left unmatched: 7. CDR3 nucleotide sequence: TGTGCCAGCAGAAAGCAAGGGAGGGATGAGCAGTTCTTC. The encoded protein is CASRKQGRDEQFF. Using reference TRBV2 and TRBJ2-1 for the parts outside the CDR3, the full variable domain is EPEVTQTPSHQVTQMGQEVILRCVPISNHLYFYWYRQILGQKVEFLVSFYNNEISEKSEIFDDQFSVERPDGSNFTLKIRSTKLEDSAMYFCASRKQGRDEQFFGPGTRLTVL.

The chain has TRBV12-3 or TRBV12-4 and TRBJ2-5; 8 nucleotides agree with TRBD1. CDR3 size: 16 residues. The V segment lost 5 bases and the J segment 0 bases; nucleotides outside the gene matches: 8. CDR3 bases: TGTGCCAGCAGTCCTGGGGACAGGTTCTACCAAGAGACCCAGTACTTC. Translated: CASSPGDRFYQETQYF.

The J gene is TRBJ2-7, the V gene TRBV7-8; D is possibly TRBD1 (6 bases). V lost 5 bases and J lost 2, with 13 bases in between. From germline, CDR1 is SGHVS and CDR2 FQNEAQ. This CDR3 is 14 amino acids long. The CDR3 region has the DNA TGTGCCAGCAGCGTCCCGGGACATACCTACGAGCAGTACTTC. This sequence encodes CASSVPGHTYEQYF. Drawing the rest from reference TRBV7-8 and TRBJ2-7, the complete variable domain is GAGVSQSPRYKVAKRGQDVALRCDPISGHVSLFWYQQALGQGPEFLTYFQNEAQLDKSGLPSDRFFAERPEGSVSTLKIQRTQQEDSAVYLCASSVPGHTYEQYFGPGTRLTVT.

This clonotype was seen more than once but under ten times. The rearrangement links TRBV6-2 or TRBV6-3 to TRBJ2-2; D unclear. Trimming pared 2 bases from V and 6 bases from J, leaving 13 bases between. Germline assignment: CDR1 MNHEY and CDR2 SVGEGT. The CDR3 has 15 residues. CDR3 nucleotides: TGTGCCAGCAGTTACACCCTTAGCAACGCCGGGGAGCTGTTTTTT. Translating it yields CASSYTLSNAGELFF.

This clonotype was recorded a few times. The chain combines TRBV24-1 with TRBJ2-5, with TRBD2 matching over 9 bases. The J segment lost 5 bases and the V segment lost 3 bases, leaving 9 bases of the junction unmatched. The CDR3 is 16 amino acids. Germline V gene sequence: CDR1 KGHDR, CDR2 SFDVKD. DNA for the CDR3: TGTGCCACCAGTGATGGGTCCAGGACTAGCGTGGAGACCCAGTACTTC. It encodes CATSDGSRTSVETQYF.

This chain connects TRBV28 to TRBJ1-2, with D unclear. The CDR3 has 10 amino acids. The germline V gene encodes CDR1 MDHEN and CDR2 SYDVKM. The V gene lost 10 bases and the J gene lost 7 bases, with 10 bases spanning the gap. The CDR3 DNA reads TGTGCCACCTTACGGGGTGGCTACACCTTC. Its translation is CATLRGGYTF.

This clonotype turned up a few times. The chain is built from TRBV20-1 and TRBJ1-2; D is uncertain. The CDR3 covers 11 residues. Trimming stripped 3 bases from V and 4 bases from J, with 6 bases between. Germline-derived CDR1 and CDR2 are DFQATT and SNEGSKA (reference sequence). CDR3 coding DNA: TGCAGTGCTAGTGGCCGCTATGGCTACACCTTC. Amino acid sequence: CSASGRYGYTF.

The chain links TRBV6-1 to TRBJ1-2; tentatively, D is TRBD1 (6 bases). The germline V and J ends were trimmed by 2 bases and 5 bases, with 12 bases remaining between them. The CDR3 totals 14 residues. Germline CDR1 MNHNS, CDR2 SASEGT. The CDR3 is CASSERQAPYGYTF. As DNA, the CDR3 is TGTGCCAGCAGTGAACGACAGGCGCCGTATGGCTACACCTTC.

The V call is TRBV28, the J call TRBJ2-1; D call uncertain. Germline V lookup: CDR1 MDHEN, CDR2 SYDVKM. Trimming removed 5 bases at V and 0 bases at J, with 11 bases between. The CDR3 has 15 residues. In DNA form, the CDR3 reads TGTGCCAGCAGTGTCACAGTGACCTCCTACAATGAGCAGTTCTTC. Translating it yields CASSVTVTSYNEQFF.

This clonotype was found a few times. The chain uses TRBV10-3 and TRBJ1-4; D uncertain. CDR3 length: 13 amino acids. Trimming took 10 bases from V and 3 from J, leaving 12 bases between them. In germline, CDR1 is ENHRY, CDR2 SYGVKD. The CDR3 bases are TGTGCCACCCAGCGTGGTGCTAATGAAAAACTGTTTTTT. Translating gives CATQRGANEKLFF.

V gene TRBV7-3 combines with J gene TRBJ2-1, with D unclear. This CDR3 is 13 amino acids long. V dropped 2 bases and J dropped 5 bases, with 7 bases sitting between them. In germline, CDR1 is SGHTA, CDR2 FQGTGA. CDR3 region: CASSLDPNNEQFF. The CDR3 region has the DNA TGTGCCAGCAGCTTAGACCCAAACAATGAGCAGTTCTTC.

This clonotype was found a few times. The chain's CDR3 is CASSYEGRELFF. CDR3 in DNA: TGTGCCAGCAGTTACGAGGGCCGGGAGCTGTTTTTT. J is TRBJ2-2 and V is TRBV6-6; tentative D call: TRBD2 (5 bases). V was shortened by 2 bases and J by 9 bases, with 7 bases between the two germline ends. The CDR3 has 12 amino acids. Germline-derived CDR1 and CDR2 are MNHNY and SVGAGI (reference sequence).

There are a few counts of this clonotype. V and J are TRBV12-3 or TRBV12-4 and TRBJ1-1, with D tentatively TRBD1 (5 bases). The CDR3 consists of 11 residues. Trimming took off 8 bases at V and 6 bases at J, with 10 bases between the two ends. Here the CDR3 reads CASRWGSEAFF. For the CDR3, the DNA is TGTGCCAGCCGATGGGGGTCTGAAGCTTTCTTT.